This entry describes one T cell receptor beta chain. Treatment indicated: randomized to nivolumab then ipilimumab (arm A) or the reverse (arm B). The CDR3 is made up of 13 amino acids. V lost 2 bases to trimming and J lost 8 bases, with 15 bases between them. Germline-derived CDR1 and CDR2 are GTSNPN and SVGIG (reference sequence). The sample is drawn from a study of sequential checkpoint blockade in melanoma. Measured with immunoSEQ multiplex PCR; TCRdb has only the in-frame clones, and not every one. The repertoire holds 40,000 or so clones, 75% to 90% seen once, with around 12% in the top ten. The sequence came from a human donor with melanoma. The starting material was CD8+ T cells sorted from blood (inferred from file names), obtained from a patient given nivolumab and ipilimumab in sequence. This rearrangement joins TRBV30 to TRBJ1-1; D gene uncertain. This CDR3 reads CAWSPDAASEAFF. The CDR3 nucleotides read TGTGCCTGGAGTCCCGATGCGGCCAGCGAAGCTTTCTTT.